This T cell receptor beta chain was captured by sequencing in a study of blood T cell repertoires in COVID-19. Study as a whole: The origin of the acute and convalescent COVID-19 samples was the United States, Italy and Spain.

The assay was immunoSEQ multiplex PCR, and TCRdb's table has in-frame clones only and misses some. The sample consists of some 160,000 clones, about 80% of them appearing once. This clone appeared a few times. In germline, CDR1 is MNHNS, CDR2 SASEGT. The CDR3 loop spans 14 amino acids. Trimming removed 3 bases from V and 4 bases from J, with 12 bases in between. Study members were between about 18 and 100 years old and lived in 24 US regions. Grouping used clinical history reported by participants in a survey and questionnaire. In Cohort 3, a recovered donor had either two negative PCRs, clearance, or symptom resolution.

This sequence originates from a woman aged 55-70 years who had recovered from COVID-19. The chain uses TRBV6-1 and TRBJ2-5; D unresolved. The sample taken for sequencing was PBMCs or T cells enriched from blood (not recorded which). In nucleotides, the CDR3 is TGTGCCAGCAGTGATCAGCGTTCGGGAGAGACCCAGTACTTC. Its translation is CASSDQRSGETQYF.